This entry is about one T cell receptor (beta chain). The antigen this receptor binds is unknown. This record belongs to a study of cytomegalovirus exposure and HLA in healthy donors (TCRdb year 2017). Concerning the study at large: In an earlier analysis of 587 of the donors, 250 to 300 Gb of sequence data and 90 million to 120 million unique TCR beta sequences from about 190 million T cells were reported. An early release covering about 600 HLA-typed donors comprised about 310 gigabases of sequencing data and some 79 million unique TCR sequences. Among the roughly 390 genotyped donors, about 85% belonged to the genetic ancestry cluster associated with self-reported Caucasian donors. The study aimed to test whether cataloging public T cell receptors could reveal signatures of past pathogen exposure. Using immunosequencing, the study profiled T cell repertoires from 640 or so subjects and related those repertoires to cytomegalovirus serostatus. A separate validation cohort of roughly 120 different subjects was used in addition to the roughly 640-subject first cohort. The study combined high-throughput TCR immunosequencing, statistical association of individual TCRs with disease status, and machine learning to predict cytomegalovirus infection status. A later analysis re-examined previously published TCR beta repertoires from more than 650 donors and added high-resolution HLA genotyping to investigate patterns of TCR occurrence. In the later analysis, no new phenotypic data were used to find candidate immune exposures; instead, reliance was placed on TCR beta sequences and their occurrence across donors. An earlier analysis of approximately 500 of the donors applied high-throughput TCR beta sequencing to assess whether each TCR beta V gene segment acted as functional or pseudogenic. Donor age, sex, ethnicity and CMV serostatus were collected together with the repertoire data. In a later genetic analysis, genome-wide SNP genotypes for about 55% of the 666 donors were used, and that subset was treated as a discovery cohort. All discovery cohort repertoires had been generated using a single sequencing platform. Class I and class II HLA loci were covered by the typing at four-digit resolution. Typing coverage varied by locus: about 620-640 donors for A, B, C, DRB1 and DQB1; roughly 500 for DQA1; about 570 for DPA1; roughly 450 for DPB1. Four or five DR-DQ haplotypes were treated as single units for association and clustering because of strong linkage in the cohort. Among roughly 400 genotyped donors of the cohort, an average of roughly 230,000 unique TCR beta nucleotide sequences was sequenced per donor, of which roughly 17% were non-productive.

Results and caveats for the whole study, not just this receptor: V-gene and J-gene trimming of TCR beta chains was associated with a missense DCLRE1C variant in a later genetic analysis, and the association was replicated in an independent cohort. In a later genetic analysis, fewer N-insertions in productive TCRs were reported among donors in an Asian-associated ancestry cluster than the approximately 710-donor mean. Over 15 rarely observed V segments, including chromosome 9 orphons, were excluded from the earlier analysis of several hundred of the donors because counts were too low. It was suggested by the authors that the approach could potentially be generalized to other disease states and immunological phenotypes. In a later analysis, TCR association rates were found to vary across HLA loci, with the most associated TCRs seen for DRB1 alleles and the fewest for HLA-C alleles. In vitro tests confirmed that three of the cytomegalovirus-associated TCR beta chains recognize cytomegalovirus antigens. According to a later analysis, most CMV-associated TCR beta chains appeared to be HLA-restricted, and the HLA associations seemed to be driven largely by CMV exposure. In a later analysis, around 17,000 TCR beta sequences were associated with specific HLA alleles at a false discovery rate of 0.05. Only TCR beta chains were sequenced in this cohort, and the absence of alpha or paired-chain data limited detectable features. A cluster of highly shared sequence variants was judged likely to represent a technical artifact of the sequencing pipeline. Some IMGT-functional V segments, including TRBV6-2 and TRBV6-3, could not be distinguished by the 87-base-pair reads and were therefore excluded. In a later analysis, several top co-occurrence clusters were reported to appear linked to parvovirus B19, influenza, CMV and Epstein-Barr virus. Because HLA typing was unavailable for some donors at each locus, only the typed subset was used in association tests. The only immune exposure information available for the cohort was CMV serostatus. Compared with equally common non-associated chains, HLA-associated TCR beta chains in a later analysis were more clonally expanded and had lower generation probabilities. The study gave a list of 150 to 200 TCR beta chains associated with cytomegalovirus. In an earlier analysis of approximately 590 of the donors, most TCR beta V segments were observed in productive rearrangements about 90% or about 30% of the time, broadly matching IMGT annotations. A further reported finding was that TCR beta sequences accurately predicted the HLA-A and HLA-B alleles for most subjects in the first cohort. Most TCR sequences were observed very rarely across donors, whereas some public TCRs were present in many individuals. Sequencing depth was assumed to be roughly uniform across donors in the presence/absence analyses, though that assumption may not hold. When HLA alleles, especially DR and DQ, strongly co-occurred, attributing TCR associations to individual alleles was difficult. Correlated functional status among segregating V segments might be attributable to linkage disequilibrium, but an unknown experimental factor could not be ruled out. The classifier was reported to diagnose cytomegalovirus status with high specificity and sensitivity in both the original and validation cohorts.

V is shortened by 1 base, J by 2 bases, and the region joining them spans 7 bases. The CDR3 runs 14 residues from the cysteine to the phenylalanine. Only CDR3 DNA remains: 42 bases, in frame from the first base. From a lookup of the germline V gene (reference sequence), CDR1 and CDR2 are SEHNR and FQNEAQ. Libraries were prepared through the immunoSEQ multiplex PCR assay. For the multiplex PCR, a mixture combining 60 forward primers for TCR Vbeta segments and 13 reverse primers for TCR Jbeta segments was used. Amplification of the CDR3 region of rearranged TCR beta genes was performed with a multiplex PCR assay on genomic DNA. Amplified TCR beta libraries were sequenced as 87-base-pair reads on the Illumina HiSeq System. In the source study's methods: A later analysis tallied around 80 million unique TCR beta chains across the 666 repertoires, and about 12 million of those chains were shared by two or more donors. To remove PCR and sequencing errors, raw reads were error-corrected and collapsed into unique sequences using a nearest-neighbor algorithm that merged closely related sequences. CDR3 sequences were aligned to IMGT reference sequences to assign V, D and J gene segments. For a sequence to be retained, a match of at least six nucleotides was required to both a V gene segment and a J gene segment. A rearrangement counted as productive if the CDR3 had no stop codons and remained in frame with V and J, and every other rearrangement counted as non-productive. Following IMGT convention, CDR3 was defined as the stretch from the second conserved V-encoded cysteine up to the conserved J-encoded phenylalanine. In an earlier analysis of 550 to 650 of the donors, sequences lacking an unambiguous match to a single V gene segment were excluded. An earlier analysis of around 600 of the donors classified V segments as functional when productive rearrangements were above 56.7% and as segregating when the standard deviation between donors was above 5%. A statistical classification framework was built to diagnose cytomegalovirus status from the catalog of TCR beta chain sequences. A later analysis assigned V and J genes by comparing TCR nucleotide sequences with IMGT/GENE-DB human TR gene sequences. The TCRdist pipeline was used in a later analysis to assign CDR3 sequences and most-parsimonious VDJ recombination scenarios. A later analysis defined each TCR beta chain by its CDR3 amino acid sequence plus V-gene family, and excluded reads lacking a unique V-gene family. A later analysis removed 550 to 650 highly shared, low-generation-probability nucleotide sequences to deal with suspected cross-contamination and a sequencing artifact. In a later analysis, a clonal expansion index was calculated for each public chain from normalized within-repertoire ranks of inferred template counts. Generation probabilities in a later analysis came from a VDJ recombination model fitted to out-of-frame rearrangements, and those results were checked against IGoR. In a later analysis, TCR-TCR, TCR-HLA and TCR-CMV co-occurrence was scored with hypergeometric tests, and a repertoire-size bias correction was applied to TCR pairs. In a later analysis, false discovery rates were estimated by permuting HLA or CMV assignments 20 times. In a later analysis, co-occurring TCRs were grouped with DBSCAN, and TCRdist sequence similarity was added when clustering was performed within HLA-allele-positive subsets. For co-occurrence clustering, repertoires with fewer than 30,000 or more than 120,000 public chains were excluded, along with roughly five repertoires with anomalous nucleotide sharing. TCRdb limited this immuneACCESS table to in-frame rearrangements with V and J called. A share of clones is missing; checked studies link under half to unresolved V genes, and the rest is unexplained. V and J calls and clone size are as listed in that table; D and trimming were resolved from the DNA. The sample's clone listing holds some 39,000 clones. Approximately 2.9% of the sample is taken by the ten largest.

The cohort comprised approximately 700 healthy bone marrow donors. All cohort members were sampled while nominally healthy, although unrecorded immune exposures were likely present. The donor tested CMV seropositive and was one of the 289 seropositive cohort members. A peripheral blood sample was collected from each donor, and TCR beta sequencing was performed on peripheral blood mononuclear cells. The Qiagen DNeasy Blood Extraction Kit was used to extract genomic DNA from the blood cell samples. Sequencing was carried out using PBMCs. The chain was built from TRBV7-9 and TRBJ2-3, with the identity of the D gene unclear. The source of this sequence is a woman in her 30s in good health and CMV-seropositive. Read as DNA, the sequence is TGTGCCAGCAGCTTAGTCAGTCTCACAGATACGCAGTATTTT. Its protein reads: CASSLVSLTDTQYF. Joined to the reference TRBV7-9 and TRBJ2-3 proteins, this CDR3 gives the full variable domain: DTGVSQNPRHKITKRGQNVTFRCDPISEHNRLYWYRQTLGQGPEFLTYFQNEAQLEKSRLLSDRFSAERPKGSFSTLEIQRTEQGDSAMYLCASSLVSLTDTQYFGPGTRLTVL.